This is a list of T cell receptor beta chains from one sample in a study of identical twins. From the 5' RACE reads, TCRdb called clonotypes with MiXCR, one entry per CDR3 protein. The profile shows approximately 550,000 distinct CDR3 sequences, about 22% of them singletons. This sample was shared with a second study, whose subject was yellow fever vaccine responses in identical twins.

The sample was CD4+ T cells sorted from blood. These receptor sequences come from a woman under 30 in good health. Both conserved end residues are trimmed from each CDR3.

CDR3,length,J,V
ASSNRLAGVASYNEQF,16,TRBJ2-1,TRBV11-2
ASSLDFLNTEAF,12,TRBJ1-1,TRBV5-6
ASSFVWEGRDTQY,13,TRBJ2-3,TRBV5-1
ASSFRPSSGEKLF,13,TRBJ1-4,TRBV5-1
ASSALNSLPGEKLF,14,TRBJ1-4,TRBV25-1
ASSLATSGYNEQF,13,TRBJ2-1,TRBV7-3
ASSLELAGGGEQF,13,TRBJ2-1,TRBV5-1
ASSFGQGVNEQF,12,TRBJ2-1,TRBV5-1
ASSSPTSGGRDTQY,14,TRBJ2-3,TRBV28
SAARPAGAHEQY,12,TRBJ2-7,TRBV20-1
SASQITSGPYNEQF,14,TRBJ2-1,TRBV20-1
ATSDFPRDRSADTQY,15,TRBJ2-3,TRBV24-1
ASSSTGTSIQY,11,TRBJ2-7,TRBV28
SAWDQAGAGKPDTQY,15,TRBJ2-3,TRBV20-1